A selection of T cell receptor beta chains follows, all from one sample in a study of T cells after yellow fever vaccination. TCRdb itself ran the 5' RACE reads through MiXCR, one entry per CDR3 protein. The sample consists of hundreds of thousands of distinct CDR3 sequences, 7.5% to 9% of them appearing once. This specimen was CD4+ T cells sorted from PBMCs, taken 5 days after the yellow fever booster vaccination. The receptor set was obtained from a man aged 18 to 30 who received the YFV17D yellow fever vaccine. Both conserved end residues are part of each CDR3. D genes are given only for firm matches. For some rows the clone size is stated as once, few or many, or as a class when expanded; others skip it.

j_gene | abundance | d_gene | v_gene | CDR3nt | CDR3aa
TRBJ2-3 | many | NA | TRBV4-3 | TGCGCCAGCAGCCAAGAGCACAGCGTTGCTACGCAGTATTTT | CASSQEHSVATQYF
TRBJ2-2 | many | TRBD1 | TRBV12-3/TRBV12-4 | TGTGCCAGCAGCCCACAGGGGGCCGGGGAGCTGTTTTTT | CASSPQGAGELFF
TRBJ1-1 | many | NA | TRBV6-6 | TGTGCCAGCAGTCCCCCGGGGCGGACTGAAGCTTTCTTT | CASSPPGRTEAFF
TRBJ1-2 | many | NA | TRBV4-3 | TGCGCCAGCAGCCAAGACCCGCAATTCTTCTACGGCTACACCTTC | CASSQDPQFFYGYTF
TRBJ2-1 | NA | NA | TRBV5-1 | TGCGCCAGCAGCTTGGCGCCGGGAGCGGGTGAGCAGTTCTTC | CASSLAPGAGEQFF
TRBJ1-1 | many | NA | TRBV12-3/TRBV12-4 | TGTGCCAGCAGTTCTCATCAGAACACTGAAGCTTTCTTT | CASSSHQNTEAFF
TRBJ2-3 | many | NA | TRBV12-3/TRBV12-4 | TGTGCCAGCAGTTTCGGGGGCTTGGCAGATACGCAGTATTTT | CASSFGGLADTQYF
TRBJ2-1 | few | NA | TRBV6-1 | TGTGCCAGCAGTGAAGTCGGATTATCGGCAGGGGGGAACAATGAGCAGTTCTTC | CASSEVGLSAGGNNEQFF
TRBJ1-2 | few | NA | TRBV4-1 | TGCGCCAGCAGCCAAGAGATGCACTATGGCTACACCTTC | CASSQEMHYGYTF
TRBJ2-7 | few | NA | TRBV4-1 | TGCGCCAGCAGCCAAGAACGCGGGTCGCCCTACGAGCAGTACTTC | CASSQERGSPYEQYF
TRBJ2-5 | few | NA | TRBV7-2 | TGTGCCAGCAGCACTAACTCCCAAGAGACCCAGTACTTC | CASSTNSQETQYF
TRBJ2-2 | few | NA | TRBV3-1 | TGTGCCAGCAGCCTGGGCCACCTTAGGGACACCGGGGAGCTGTTTTTT | CASSLGHLRDTGELFF
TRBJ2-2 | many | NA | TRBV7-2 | TGTGCCAGCAGCCCCCGACTCGGCGCCGGGGAGCTGTTTTTT | CASSPRLGAGELFF
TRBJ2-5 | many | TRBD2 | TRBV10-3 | TGTGCCATCAGTGAGTCGAGTAGCGGGGGATTCCAAGAGACCCAGTACTTC | CAISESSSGGFQETQYF
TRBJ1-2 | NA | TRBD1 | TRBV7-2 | TGTGCCAGCAGCCAAGCGACAGGGAATGGCTACACCTTC | CASSQATGNGYTF
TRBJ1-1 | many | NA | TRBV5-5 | TGTGCCAGCAGCCTTGGTTCGGGACAAGAAGCTTTCTTT | CASSLGSGQEAFF
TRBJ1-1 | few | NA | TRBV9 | TGTGCCAGCAGCGTAGGGGGGGGCCCTGAAGCTTTCTTT | CASSVGGGPEAFF
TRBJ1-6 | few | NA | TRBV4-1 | TGCGCCAGCAGCCAAGGGGGGGGATGGTATAATTCACCCCTCCACTTT | CASSQGGGWYNSPLHF
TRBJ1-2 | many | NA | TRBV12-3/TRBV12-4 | TGTGCCAGCAGTTTACAGGGCCCCGATGGCTACACCTTC | CASSLQGPDGYTF
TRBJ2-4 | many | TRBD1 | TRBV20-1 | TGCAGTGCTCCCCCGCGGGACAGGGACGAACAGTACTTC | CSAPPRDRDEQYF
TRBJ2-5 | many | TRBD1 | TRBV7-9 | TGTGCCAGCAGCTCAGGACAGGTTCAAGAGACCCAGTACTTC | CASSSGQVQETQYF
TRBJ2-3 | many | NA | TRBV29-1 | TGCAGCGTTGCCCCATCTAGCACAGATACGCAGTATTTT | CSVAPSSTDTQYF
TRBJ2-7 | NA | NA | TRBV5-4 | TGTGCCAGCAGCGTACCGGGACTTTCCTACGAGCAGTACTTC | CASSVPGLSYEQYF
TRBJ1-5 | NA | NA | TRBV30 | TGTGCCTGGAACCGGGACGGTAGCAATCAGCCCCAGCATTTT | CAWNRDGSNQPQHF
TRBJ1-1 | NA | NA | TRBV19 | TGTGCCAGTAGACTCGTCGGGACACCCAACACTGAAGCTTTCTTT | CASRLVGTPNTEAFF
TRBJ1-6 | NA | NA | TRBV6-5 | TGTGCCAGCAGCCCCAAGCCGGTTGGTATTTCACCCCTCCACTTT | CASSPKPVGISPLHF
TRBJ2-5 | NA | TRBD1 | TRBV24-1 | TGTGCCACCAGTGATTTTACAGGGGGCGGAGAGACCCAGTACTTC | CATSDFTGGGETQYF
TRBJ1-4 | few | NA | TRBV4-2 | TGTGCCAGCAGCCAGGGGGGGCCTAATGAAAAACTGTTTTTT | CASSQGGPNEKLFF
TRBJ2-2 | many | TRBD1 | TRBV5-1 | TGCGCCAGCCGACACCCACAGGGGACGAACACCGGGGAGCTGTTTTTT | CASRHPQGTNTGELFF
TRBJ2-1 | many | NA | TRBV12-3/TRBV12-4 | TGTGCCAGCAGTTTTTGGGTTGAGCAGTTCTTC | CASSFWVEQFF
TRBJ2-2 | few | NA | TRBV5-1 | TGCGCCAGCAGCCTGGAGGCAGGGAACTCCGGGGAGCTGTTTTTT | CASSLEAGNSGELFF
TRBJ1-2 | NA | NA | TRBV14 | TGTGCCAGCAGCCAAGCTGCAGGATCAACAATTAACTATGGCTACACCTTC | CASSQAAGSTINYGYTF
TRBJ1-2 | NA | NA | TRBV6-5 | TGTGCCAGCAGACCCGGGAGAGATAACTATGGCTACACCTTC | CASRPGRDNYGYTF
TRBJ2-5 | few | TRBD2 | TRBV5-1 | TGCGCCAGCAGCTCTAGCGGGGTTGAGGAGACCCAGTACTTC | CASSSSGVEETQYF
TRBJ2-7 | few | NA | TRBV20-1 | TGCAGTGCTAGAGTGGAGGGTTCCTACGAGCAGTACTTC | CSARVEGSYEQYF
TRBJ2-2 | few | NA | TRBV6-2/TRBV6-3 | TGTGCCAGCCTGGGGCGGTGGTACACCGGGGAGCTGTTTTTT | CASLGRWYTGELFF
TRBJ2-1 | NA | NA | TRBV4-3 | TGCGCCAGCAGCCAAGGAAAGGACACTTACTCCTACAATGAGCAGTTCTTC | CASSQGKDTYSYNEQFF
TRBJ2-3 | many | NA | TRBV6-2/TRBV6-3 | TGTGCCAGCCGAGGGACATCTAGTGATACGCAGTATTTT | CASRGTSSDTQYF
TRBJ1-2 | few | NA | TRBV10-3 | TGTGCCATCAGTGACGAGGCAAATCGAGGCTATGGCTACACCTTC | CAISDEANRGYGYTF
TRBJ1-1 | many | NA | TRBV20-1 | TGCAGTGCTGGGGAAAACAGGGCTGAAGCTTTCTTT | CSAGENRAEAFF
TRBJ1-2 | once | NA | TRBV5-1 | TGCGCCAGCAGCTTGGCCATAACAGGGATTTATGGCTACACCTTC | CASSLAITGIYGYTF
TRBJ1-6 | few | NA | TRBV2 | TGTGCCAGCAGTGAAGGGACAATACGGAATTCACCCCTCCACTTT | CASSEGTIRNSPLHF
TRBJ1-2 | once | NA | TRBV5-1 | TGCGCCAGCAGCTTGGTGACAGCGGATGGCTACACCTTC | CASSLVTADGYTF
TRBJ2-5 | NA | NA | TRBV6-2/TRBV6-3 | TGTGCCAGCGATACAGGGATTAGACAGACCCAGTACTTC | CASDTGIRQTQYF
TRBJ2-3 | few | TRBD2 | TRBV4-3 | TGCGCCAGCAGCCAAGCGTCGGGACTAGTGGTAGATACGCAGTATTTT | CASSQASGLVVDTQYF
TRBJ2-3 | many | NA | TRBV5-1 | TGCGCCAGCAGCGTAGACCCAGCCGGCACAGATACGCAGTATTTT | CASSVDPAGTDTQYF
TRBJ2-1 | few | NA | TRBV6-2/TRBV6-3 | TGTGCCACCTCGACTTACAATGAGCAGTTCTTC | CATSTYNEQFF
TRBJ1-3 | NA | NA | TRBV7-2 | TGTGCCAGCAGCTTTGTAGGGGGGAACGGAAACACCATATATTTT | CASSFVGGNGNTIYF
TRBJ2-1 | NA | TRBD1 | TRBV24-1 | TGTGCCACCAGTGATTCGGACAGGTGGGAGCAGTTCTTC | CATSDSDRWEQFF